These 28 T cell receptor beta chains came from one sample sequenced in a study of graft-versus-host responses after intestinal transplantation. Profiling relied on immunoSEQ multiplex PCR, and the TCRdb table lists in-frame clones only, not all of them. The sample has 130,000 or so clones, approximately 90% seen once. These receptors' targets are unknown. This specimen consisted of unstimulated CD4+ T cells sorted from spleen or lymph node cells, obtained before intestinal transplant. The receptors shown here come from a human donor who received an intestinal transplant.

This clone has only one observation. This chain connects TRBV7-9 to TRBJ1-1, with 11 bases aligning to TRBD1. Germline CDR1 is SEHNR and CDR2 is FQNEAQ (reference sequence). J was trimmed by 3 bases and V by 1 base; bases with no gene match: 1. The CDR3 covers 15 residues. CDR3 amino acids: CASSLGDRGYTEAFF. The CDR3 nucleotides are TGTGCCAGCAGCTTAGGGGACAGGGGGTACACTGAAGCTTTCTTT. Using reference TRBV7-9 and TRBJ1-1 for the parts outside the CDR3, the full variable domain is DTGVSQNPRHKITKRGQNVTFRCDPISEHNRLYWYRQTLGQGPEFLTYFQNEAQLEKSRLLSDRFSAERPKGSFSTLEIQRTEQGDSAMYLCASSLGDRGYTEAFFGQGTRLTVV.

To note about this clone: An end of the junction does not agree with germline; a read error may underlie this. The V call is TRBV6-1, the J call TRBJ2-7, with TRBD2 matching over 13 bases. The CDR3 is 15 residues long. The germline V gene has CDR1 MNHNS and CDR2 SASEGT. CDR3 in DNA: TGTGTCAGCAGGGGGACTAGCGGGGATTACTACGAGCAGTACTTC. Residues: CVSRGTSGDYYEQYF.

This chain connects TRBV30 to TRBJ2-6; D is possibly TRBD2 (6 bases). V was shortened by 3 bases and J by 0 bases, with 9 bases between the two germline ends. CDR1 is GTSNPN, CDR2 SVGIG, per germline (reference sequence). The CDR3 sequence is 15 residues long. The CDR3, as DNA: TGTGCCTGGAGCCGGGACTTCTCTGGGGCCAACGTCCTGACTTTC. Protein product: CAWSRDFSGANVLTF. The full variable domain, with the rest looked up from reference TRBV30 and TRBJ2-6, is SQTIHQWPATLVQPVGSPLSLECTVEGTSNPNLYWYRQAAGRGLQLLFYSVGIGQISSEVPQNLSASRPQDRQFILSSKKLLLSDSGFYLCAWSRDFSGANVLTFGAGSRLTVL.

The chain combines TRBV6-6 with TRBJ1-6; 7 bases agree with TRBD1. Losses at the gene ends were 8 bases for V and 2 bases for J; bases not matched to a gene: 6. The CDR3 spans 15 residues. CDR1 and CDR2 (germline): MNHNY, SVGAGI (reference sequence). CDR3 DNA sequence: TGTGCCAGCGGCGTACAGGGGACCTATAATTCACCCCTCCACTTT. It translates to CASGVQGTYNSPLHF.

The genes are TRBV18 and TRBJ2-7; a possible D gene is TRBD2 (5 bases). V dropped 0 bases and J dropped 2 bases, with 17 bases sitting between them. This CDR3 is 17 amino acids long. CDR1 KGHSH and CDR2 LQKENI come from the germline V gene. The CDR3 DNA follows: TGTGCCAGCTCACCACCGGGTGGTTTAGCGCTTACCTACGAGCAGTACTTC. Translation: CASSPPGGLALTYEQYF.

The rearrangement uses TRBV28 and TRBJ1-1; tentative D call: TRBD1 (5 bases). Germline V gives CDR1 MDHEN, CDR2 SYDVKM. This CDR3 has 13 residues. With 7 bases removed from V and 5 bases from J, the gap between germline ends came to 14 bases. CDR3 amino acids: CASITSPGTEAFF. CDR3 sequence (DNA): TGTGCCAGCATAACGTCCCCAGGGACTGAAGCTTTCTTT.

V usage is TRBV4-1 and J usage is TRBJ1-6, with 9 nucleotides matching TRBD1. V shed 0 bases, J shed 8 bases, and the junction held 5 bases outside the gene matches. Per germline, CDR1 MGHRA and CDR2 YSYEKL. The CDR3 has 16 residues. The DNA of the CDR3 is TGCGCCAGCAGCCAAGATAAGGGACAGGGTTATTCACCCCTCCACTTT. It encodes CASSQDKGQGYSPLHF.

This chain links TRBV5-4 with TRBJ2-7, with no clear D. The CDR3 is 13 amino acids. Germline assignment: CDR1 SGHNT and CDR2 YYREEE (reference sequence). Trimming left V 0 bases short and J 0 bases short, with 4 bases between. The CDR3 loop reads CASSLDTSYEQYF. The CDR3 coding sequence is TGTGCCAGCAGCTTGGACACCTCCTACGAGCAGTACTTC.

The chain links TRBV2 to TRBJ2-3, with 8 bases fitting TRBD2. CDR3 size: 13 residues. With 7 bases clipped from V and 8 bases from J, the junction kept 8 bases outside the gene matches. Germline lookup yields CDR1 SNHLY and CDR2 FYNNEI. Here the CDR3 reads CASTPAGGGTQYF. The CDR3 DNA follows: TGTGCCAGCACCCCCGCGGGGGGCGGTACGCAGTATTTT.

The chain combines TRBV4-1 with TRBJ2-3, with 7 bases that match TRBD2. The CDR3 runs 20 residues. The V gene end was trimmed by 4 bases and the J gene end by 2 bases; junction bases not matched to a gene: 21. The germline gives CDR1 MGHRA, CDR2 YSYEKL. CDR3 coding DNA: TGCGCCAGCAGCCGACAATTCTTCTCCGCGGGGCGGGGGAACACAGATACGCAGTATTTT. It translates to CASSRQFFSAGRGNTDTQYF.

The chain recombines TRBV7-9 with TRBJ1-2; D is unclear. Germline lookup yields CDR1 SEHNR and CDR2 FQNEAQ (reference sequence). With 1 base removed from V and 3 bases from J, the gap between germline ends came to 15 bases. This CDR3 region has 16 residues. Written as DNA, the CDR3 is TGTGCCAGCAGCTTAGGGTCGGGAGGTTTGTACTATGGCTACACCTTC. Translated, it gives CASSLGSGGLYYGYTF.

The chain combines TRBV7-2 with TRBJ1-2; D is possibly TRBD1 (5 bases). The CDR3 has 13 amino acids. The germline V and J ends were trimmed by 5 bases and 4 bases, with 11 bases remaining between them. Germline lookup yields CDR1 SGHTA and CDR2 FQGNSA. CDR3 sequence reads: CASSPRGGYGYTF. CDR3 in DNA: TGTGCCAGCAGCCCACGGGGGGGCTATGGCTACACCTTC. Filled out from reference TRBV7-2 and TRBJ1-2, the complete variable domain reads GAGVSQSPSNKVTEKGKDVELRCDPISGHTALYWYRQSLGQGLEFLIYFQGNSAPDKSGLPSDRFSAERTGGSVSTLTIQRTQQEDSAVYLCASSPRGGYGYTFGSGTRLTVV.

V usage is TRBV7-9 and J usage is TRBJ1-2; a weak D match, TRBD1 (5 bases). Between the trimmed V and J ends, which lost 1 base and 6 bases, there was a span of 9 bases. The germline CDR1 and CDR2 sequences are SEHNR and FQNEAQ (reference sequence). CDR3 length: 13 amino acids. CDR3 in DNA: TGTGCCAGCAGCTTAGGACAGTTTCATGGCTACACCTTC. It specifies CASSLGQFHGYTF.

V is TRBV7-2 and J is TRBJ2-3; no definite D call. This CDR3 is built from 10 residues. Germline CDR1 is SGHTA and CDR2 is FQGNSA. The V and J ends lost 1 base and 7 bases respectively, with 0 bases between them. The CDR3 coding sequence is TGTGCCAGCAGCTTAGATACGCAGTATTTT. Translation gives CASSLDTQYF.

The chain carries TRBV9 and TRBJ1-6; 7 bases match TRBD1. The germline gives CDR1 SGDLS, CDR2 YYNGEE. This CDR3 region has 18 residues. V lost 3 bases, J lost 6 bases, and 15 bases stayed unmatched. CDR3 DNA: TGTGCCAGCAGCGAGGGGCAGGGGGGGGCGCGGCGTAATTCACCCCTCCACTTT. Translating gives CASSEGQGGARRNSPLHF. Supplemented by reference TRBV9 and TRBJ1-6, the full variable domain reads DSGVTQTPKHLITATGQRVTLRCSPRSGDLSVYWYQQSLDQGLQFLIQYYNGEERAKGNILERFSAQQFPDLHSELNLSSLELGDSALYFCASSEGQGGARRNSPLHFGNGTRLTVT.

The CDR3 region has the DNA TGTGCCAGCTCACCACCGGGCGGAAACTATGGCTACACCTTC. It codes for CASSPPGGNYGYTF. The chain has TRBV18 and TRBJ1-2; unclear D gene. There are 14 residues in the CDR3. Trimming removed 0 bases from V and 2 bases from J, with 7 bases in between. The germline gives CDR1 KGHSH, CDR2 LQKENI.

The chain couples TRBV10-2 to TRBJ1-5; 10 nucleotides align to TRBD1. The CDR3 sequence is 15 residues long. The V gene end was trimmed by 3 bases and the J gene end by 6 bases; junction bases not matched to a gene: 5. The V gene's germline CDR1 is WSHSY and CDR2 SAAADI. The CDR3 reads CASSETGTGAQPQHF. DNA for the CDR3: TGCGCCAGCAGTGAAACCGGGACAGGGGCTCAGCCCCAGCATTTT.

CDR3 amino acids: CASSMRGGPYEQYF. The CDR3 DNA is TGTGCCAGTAGTATGAGAGGGGGCCCCTACGAGCAGTACTTC. This chain connects TRBV19 to TRBJ2-7, with TRBD1 identical over 7 bases. The V gene's germline CDR1 is LNHDA and CDR2 SQIVND (reference sequence). J gave up 2 bases and V 3 bases, and 4 bases lay outside the gene matches. The CDR3 consists of 14 residues.

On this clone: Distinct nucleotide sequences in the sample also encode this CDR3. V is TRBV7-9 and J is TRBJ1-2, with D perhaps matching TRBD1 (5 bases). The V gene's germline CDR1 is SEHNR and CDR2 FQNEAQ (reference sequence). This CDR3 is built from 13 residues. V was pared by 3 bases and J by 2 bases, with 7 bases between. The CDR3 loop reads CASSLGGNYGYTF. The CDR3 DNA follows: TGTGCCAGCAGCTTGGGGGGAAACTATGGCTACACCTTC.

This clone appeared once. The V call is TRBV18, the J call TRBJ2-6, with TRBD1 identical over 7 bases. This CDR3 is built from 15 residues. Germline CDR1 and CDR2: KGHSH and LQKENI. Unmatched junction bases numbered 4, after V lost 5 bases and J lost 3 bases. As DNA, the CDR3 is TGTGCCAGCTCAGAGACAGGGAATGGGGCCAACGTCCTGACTTTC. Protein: CASSETGNGANVLTF. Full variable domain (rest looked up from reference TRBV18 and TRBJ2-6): NAGVMQNPRHLVRRRGQEARLRCSPMKGHSHVYWYRQLPEEGLKFMVYLQKENIIDESGMPKERFSAEFPKEGPSILRIQQVVRGDSAAYFCASSETGNGANVLTFGAGSRLTVL.

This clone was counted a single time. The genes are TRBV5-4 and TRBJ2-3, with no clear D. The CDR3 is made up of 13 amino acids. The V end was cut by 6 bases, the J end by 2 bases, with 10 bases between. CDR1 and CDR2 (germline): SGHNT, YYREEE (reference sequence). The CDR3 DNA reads TGTGCCAGCAAGGGCGGCACCACAGATACGCAGTATTTT. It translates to CASKGGTTDTQYF.

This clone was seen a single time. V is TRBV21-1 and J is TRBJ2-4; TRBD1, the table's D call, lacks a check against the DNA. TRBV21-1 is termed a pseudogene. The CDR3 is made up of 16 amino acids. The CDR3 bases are TGTGCCAGCAGCACAAACTCGACAGGGACCAAAAACATTCAGTACTTC. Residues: CASSTNSTGTKNIQYF.

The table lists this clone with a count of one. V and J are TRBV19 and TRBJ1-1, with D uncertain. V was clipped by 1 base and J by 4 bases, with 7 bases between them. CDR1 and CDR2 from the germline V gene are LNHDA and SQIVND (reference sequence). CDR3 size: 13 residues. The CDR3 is CASSIAARTEAFF. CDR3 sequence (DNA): TGTGCCAGTAGTATAGCTGCCCGCACTGAAGCTTTCTTT.

CDR3 DNA sequence: TGTGCCAGCAGCTCCCGGACAGGGTCTGTACTCTATGGCTACACCTTC. It is translated as CASSSRTGSVLYGYTF. The chain has TRBV5-8 and TRBJ1-2, with 8 positions matching TRBD1. CDR1 SGHTS and CDR2 YDEGEE come from the germline V gene. The CDR3 is 16 amino acids. Trimming took 3 bases from V and 4 from J; bases not matched to a gene: 11.

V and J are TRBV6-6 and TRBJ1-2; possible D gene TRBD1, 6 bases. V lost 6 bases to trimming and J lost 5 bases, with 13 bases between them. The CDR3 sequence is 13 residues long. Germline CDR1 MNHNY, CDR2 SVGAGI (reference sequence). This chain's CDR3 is CASSLDSLYGYTF. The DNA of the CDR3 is TGTGCCAGCAGCCTGGACAGTTTATATGGCTACACCTTC.

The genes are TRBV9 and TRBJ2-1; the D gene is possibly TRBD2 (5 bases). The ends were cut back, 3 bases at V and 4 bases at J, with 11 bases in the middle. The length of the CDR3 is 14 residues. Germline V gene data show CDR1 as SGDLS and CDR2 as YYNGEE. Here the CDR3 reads CASSENGNYNEQFF. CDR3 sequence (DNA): TGTGCCAGCAGCGAAAACGGGAATTACAATGAGCAGTTCTTC.

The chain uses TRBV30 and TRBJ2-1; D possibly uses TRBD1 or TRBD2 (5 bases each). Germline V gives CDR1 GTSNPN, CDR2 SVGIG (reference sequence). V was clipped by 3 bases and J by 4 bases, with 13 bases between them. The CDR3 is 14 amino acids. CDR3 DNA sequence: TGTGCCTGGAGAGGGACCGACGCATACAATGAGCAGTTCTTC. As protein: CAWRGTDAYNEQFF.

The CDR3 protein is CASSRKGLSGNTIYF. The CDR3 DNA reads as TGTGCCAGCAGCCGTAAAGGGCTCTCTGGAAACACCATATATTTT. V and J are TRBV6-5 and TRBJ1-3, with D unclear. CDR1 is MNHEY and CDR2 is SVGAGI in the germline V gene. CDR3 length equals 15 residues. V was cut by 6 bases and J by 0 bases, with 12 bases left in between.